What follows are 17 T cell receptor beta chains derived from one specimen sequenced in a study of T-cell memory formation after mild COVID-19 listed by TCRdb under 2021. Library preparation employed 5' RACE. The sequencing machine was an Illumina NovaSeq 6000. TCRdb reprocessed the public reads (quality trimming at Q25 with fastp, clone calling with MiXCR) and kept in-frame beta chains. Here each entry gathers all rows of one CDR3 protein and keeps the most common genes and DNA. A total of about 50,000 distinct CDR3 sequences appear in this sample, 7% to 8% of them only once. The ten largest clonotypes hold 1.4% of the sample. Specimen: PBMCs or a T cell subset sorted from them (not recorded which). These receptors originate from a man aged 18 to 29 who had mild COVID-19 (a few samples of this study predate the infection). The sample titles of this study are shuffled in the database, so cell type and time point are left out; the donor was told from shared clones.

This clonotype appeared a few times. The CDR3 loop is CSARDLGDSSYEQYV. The CDR3, as DNA: TGCAGTGCTAGAGATCTTGGGGACAGCTCCTACGAGCAGTACGTC. The chain recombines TRBV20-1 with TRBJ2-7, with TRBD1 matching over 7 bases. V shed 0 bases, J shed 0 bases, and the junction held 5 bases outside the gene matches. In germline, CDR1 is DFQATT, CDR2 SNEGSKA (reference sequence). This CDR3 contains 15 residues.

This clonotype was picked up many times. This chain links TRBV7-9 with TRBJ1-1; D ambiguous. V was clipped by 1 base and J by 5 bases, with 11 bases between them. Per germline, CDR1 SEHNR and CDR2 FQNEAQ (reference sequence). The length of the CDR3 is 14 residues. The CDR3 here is CASSLDPVGTEAFF. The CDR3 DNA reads TGTGCCAGCAGCTTAGATCCCGTAGGGACTGAAGCTTTCTTT.

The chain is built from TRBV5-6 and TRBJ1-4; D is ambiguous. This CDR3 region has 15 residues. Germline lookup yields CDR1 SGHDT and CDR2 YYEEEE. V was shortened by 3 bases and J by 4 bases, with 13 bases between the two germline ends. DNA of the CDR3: TGTGCCAGCAGCTCTACTACCCGACTTAATGAAAAACTGTTTTTT. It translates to CASSSTTRLNEKLFF.

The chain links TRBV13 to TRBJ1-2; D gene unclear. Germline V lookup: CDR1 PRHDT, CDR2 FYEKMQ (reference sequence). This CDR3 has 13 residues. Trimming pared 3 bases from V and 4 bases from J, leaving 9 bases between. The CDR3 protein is CASSLDVLYGYTF. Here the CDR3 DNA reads TGTGCCAGCAGCTTGGACGTTCTCTATGGCTACACCTTC. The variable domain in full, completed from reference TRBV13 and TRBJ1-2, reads AAGVIQSPRHLIKEKRETATLKCYPIPRHDTVYWYQQGPGQDPQFLISFYEKMQSDKGSIPDRFSAQQFSDYHSELNMSSLELGDSALYFCASSLDVLYGYTFGSGTRLTVV.

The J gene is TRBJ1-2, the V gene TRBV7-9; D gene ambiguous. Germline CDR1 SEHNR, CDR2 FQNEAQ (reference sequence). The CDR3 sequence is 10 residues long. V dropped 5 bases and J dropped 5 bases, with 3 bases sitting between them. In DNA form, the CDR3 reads TGTGCCAGCAGCCTTTATGGCTACACCTTC. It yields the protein CASSLYGYTF.

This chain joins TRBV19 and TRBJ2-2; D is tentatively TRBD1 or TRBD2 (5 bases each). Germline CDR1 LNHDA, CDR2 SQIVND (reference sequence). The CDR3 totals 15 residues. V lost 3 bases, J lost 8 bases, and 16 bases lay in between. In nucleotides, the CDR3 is TGTGCCAGTAGTATGGGGGTCCTCTTGTCTGGGGAGCTGTTTTTT. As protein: CASSMGVLLSGELFF.

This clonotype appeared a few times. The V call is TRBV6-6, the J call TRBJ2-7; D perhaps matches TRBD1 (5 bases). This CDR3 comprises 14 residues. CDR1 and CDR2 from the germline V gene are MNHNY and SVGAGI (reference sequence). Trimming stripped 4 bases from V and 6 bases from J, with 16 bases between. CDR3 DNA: TGTGCCAGCAGTTTCCCCGGTCTCAGGGCCGAGCAGTACGTC. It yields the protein CASSFPGLRAEQYV.

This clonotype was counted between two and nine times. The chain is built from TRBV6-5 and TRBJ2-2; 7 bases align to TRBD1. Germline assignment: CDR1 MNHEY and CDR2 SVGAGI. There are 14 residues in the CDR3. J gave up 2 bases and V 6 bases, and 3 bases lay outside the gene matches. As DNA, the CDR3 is TGTGCCAGCAGGAGGACAGGAAACACCGGGGAGCTGTTTTTT. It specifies CASRRTGNTGELFF.

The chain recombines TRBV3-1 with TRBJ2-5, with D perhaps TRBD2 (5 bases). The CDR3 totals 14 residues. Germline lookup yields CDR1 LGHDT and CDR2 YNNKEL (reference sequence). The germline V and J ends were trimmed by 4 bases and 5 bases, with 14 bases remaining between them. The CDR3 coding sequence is TGTGCCAGCAGCCTCGATGGTAGGAGGGAGACCCAGTACTTC. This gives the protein CASSLDGRRETQYF.

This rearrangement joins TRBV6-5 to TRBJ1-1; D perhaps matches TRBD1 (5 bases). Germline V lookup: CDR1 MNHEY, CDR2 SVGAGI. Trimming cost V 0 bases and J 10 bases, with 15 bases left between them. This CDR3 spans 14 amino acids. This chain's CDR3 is CASSYSNPRGVAFF. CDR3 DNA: TGTGCCAGCAGTTACTCGAATCCACGGGGGGTAGCTTTCTTT.

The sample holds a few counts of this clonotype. CDR3 region: CASSWRLAGPDTQYF. For the CDR3, the DNA is TGTGCCAGCAGCTGGCGCCTAGCGGGCCCAGATACGCAGTATTTT. J is TRBJ2-3 and V is TRBV7-2; 8 positions match TRBD2. The junction had 7 bases not matched to a gene; V was cut back by 4 bases and J by 4 bases. The CDR3 is 15 residues long. CDR1 is SGHTA and CDR2 is FQGNSA in the germline V gene. Full variable domain (remainder filled in from reference TRBV7-2 and TRBJ2-3): GAGVSQSPSNKVTEKGKDVELRCDPISGHTALYWYRQSLGQGLEFLIYFQGNSAPDKSGLPSDRFSAERTGGSVSTLTIQRTQQEDSAVYLCASSWRLAGPDTQYFGPGTRLTVL.

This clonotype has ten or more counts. CDR3 loop: CASSQDSGGAGEQFF. The CDR3 bases are TGCGCCAGCAGCCAAGATTCCGGGGGGGCCGGTGAGCAGTTCTTC. V usage is TRBV4-1 and J usage is TRBJ2-1; 8 bases align to TRBD2. The ends lost 0 bases at V and 9 bases at J; junction bases unmatched: 7. Germline V gene lookup returns CDR1 MGHRA and CDR2 YSYEKL. The CDR3 consists of 15 residues.

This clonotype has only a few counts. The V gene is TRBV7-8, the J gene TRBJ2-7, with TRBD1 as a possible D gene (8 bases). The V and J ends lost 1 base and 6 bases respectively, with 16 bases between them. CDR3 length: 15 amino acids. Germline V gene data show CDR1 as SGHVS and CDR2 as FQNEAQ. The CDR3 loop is CASSLGRGRGSEQYV. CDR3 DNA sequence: TGTGCCAGCAGCTTAGGCAGGGGGCGCGGGAGCGAGCAGTACGTC.

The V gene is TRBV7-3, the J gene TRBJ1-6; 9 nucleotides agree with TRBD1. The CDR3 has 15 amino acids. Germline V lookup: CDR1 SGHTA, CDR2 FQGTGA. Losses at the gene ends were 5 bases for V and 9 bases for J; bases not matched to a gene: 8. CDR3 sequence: CASSAGGQGRSPLHF. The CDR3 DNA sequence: TGTGCCAGCAGCGCTGGGGGACAGGGCCGTTCACCCCTCCACTTT.

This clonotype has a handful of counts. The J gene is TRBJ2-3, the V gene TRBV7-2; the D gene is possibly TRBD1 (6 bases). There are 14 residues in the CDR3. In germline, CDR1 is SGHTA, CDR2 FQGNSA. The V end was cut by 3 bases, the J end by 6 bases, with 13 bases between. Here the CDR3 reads CASSLVWDTDTQYF. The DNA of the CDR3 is TGTGCCAGCAGCTTGGTTTGGGACACGGATACGCAGTATTTT.

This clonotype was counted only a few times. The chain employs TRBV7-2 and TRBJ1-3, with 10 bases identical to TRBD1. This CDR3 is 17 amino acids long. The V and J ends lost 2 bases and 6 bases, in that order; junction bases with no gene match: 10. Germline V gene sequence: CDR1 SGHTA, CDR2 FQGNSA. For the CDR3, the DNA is TGTGCCAGCAGCTTACGTTCGTGGGACAGGGGTGAAAACACCATATATTTT. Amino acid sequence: CASSLRSWDRGENTIYF.

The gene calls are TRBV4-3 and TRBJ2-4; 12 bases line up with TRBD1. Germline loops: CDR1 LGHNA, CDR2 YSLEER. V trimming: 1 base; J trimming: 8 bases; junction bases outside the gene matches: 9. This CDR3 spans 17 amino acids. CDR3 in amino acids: CASSQAYTGTGGDIQYF. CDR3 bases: TGCGCCAGCAGCCAAGCCTATACCGGGACAGGGGGCGACATTCAGTACTTC.